Sequencing of this TCR beta chain was carried out in a study of cytomegalovirus exposure and HLA in healthy donors. This table comes from immunoSEQ multiplex PCR, and its TCRdb copy is limited to in-frame clones, with some not included. The sample lists fewer than 350,000 clones, approximately 88% seen once, with roughly 0.93% in the top ten. Per germline, CDR1 LNHDA and CDR2 SQIVND (reference sequence). The CDR3 covers 11 residues. V was cut by 3 bases and J by 11 bases, with 10 bases left in between. The genes are TRBV19 and TRBJ1-1; D unresolved. The source material was PBMCs. The clonotype comes from a woman in her late teens or twenties in good health and CMV-seronegative. In nucleotides, the CDR3 is TGTGCCAGTAGTATCGGGTTGGGTGCTTTCTTT. Amino acids: CASSIGLGAFF.